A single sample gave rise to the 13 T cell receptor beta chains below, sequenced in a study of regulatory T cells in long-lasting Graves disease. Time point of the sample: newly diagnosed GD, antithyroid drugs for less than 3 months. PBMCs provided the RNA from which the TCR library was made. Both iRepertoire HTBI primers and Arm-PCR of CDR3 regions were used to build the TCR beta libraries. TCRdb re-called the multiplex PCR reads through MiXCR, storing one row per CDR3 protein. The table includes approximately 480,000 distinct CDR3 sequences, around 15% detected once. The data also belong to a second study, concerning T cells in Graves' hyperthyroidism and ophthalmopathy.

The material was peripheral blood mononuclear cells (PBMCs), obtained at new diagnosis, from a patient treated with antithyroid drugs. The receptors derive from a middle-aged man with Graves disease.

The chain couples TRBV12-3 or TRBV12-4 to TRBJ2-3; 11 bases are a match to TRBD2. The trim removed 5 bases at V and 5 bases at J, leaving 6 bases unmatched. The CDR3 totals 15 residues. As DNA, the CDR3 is TGTGCCAGCAGTCGTAGCGGGAGGGCCAAAGATACGCAGTATTTT. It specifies CASSRSGRAKDTQYF.

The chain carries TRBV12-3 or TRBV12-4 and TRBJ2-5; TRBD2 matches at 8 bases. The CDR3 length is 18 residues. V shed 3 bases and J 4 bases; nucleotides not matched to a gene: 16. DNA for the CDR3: TGTGCCAGCAGTTTGGGAGGGGTTGAGCGGGAGTGGCGAGAGACCCAGTACTTC. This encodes CASSLGGVEREWRETQYF.

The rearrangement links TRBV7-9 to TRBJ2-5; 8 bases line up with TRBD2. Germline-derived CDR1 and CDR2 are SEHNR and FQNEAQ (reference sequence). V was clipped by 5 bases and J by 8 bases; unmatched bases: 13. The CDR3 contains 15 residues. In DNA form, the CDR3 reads TGTGCCAGCAGCCTTGGGACGGCCAGCGGGAGAACCCAGTACTTC. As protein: CASSLGTASGRTQYF. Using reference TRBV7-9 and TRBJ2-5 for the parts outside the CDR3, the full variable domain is DTGVSQNPRHKITKRGQNVTFRCDPISEHNRLYWYRQTLGQGPEFLTYFQNEAQLEKSRLLSDRFSAERPKGSFSTLEIQRTEQGDSAMYLCASSLGTASGRTQYFGPGTRLLVL.

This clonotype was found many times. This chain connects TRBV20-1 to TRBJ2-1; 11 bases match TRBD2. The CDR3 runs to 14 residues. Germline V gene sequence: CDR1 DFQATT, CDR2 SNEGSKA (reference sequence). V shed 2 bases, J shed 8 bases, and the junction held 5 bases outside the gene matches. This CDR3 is CSARRLAGLDEQFF. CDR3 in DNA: TGCAGTGCTAGAAGACTAGCGGGACTCGATGAGCAGTTCTTC.

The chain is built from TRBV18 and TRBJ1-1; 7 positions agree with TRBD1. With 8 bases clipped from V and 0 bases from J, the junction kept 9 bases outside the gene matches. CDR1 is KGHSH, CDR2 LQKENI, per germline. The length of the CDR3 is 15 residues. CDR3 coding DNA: TGTGCCAGCCAGGGACAGATGATAATGAACACTGAAGCTTTCTTT. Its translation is CASQGQMIMNTEAFF.

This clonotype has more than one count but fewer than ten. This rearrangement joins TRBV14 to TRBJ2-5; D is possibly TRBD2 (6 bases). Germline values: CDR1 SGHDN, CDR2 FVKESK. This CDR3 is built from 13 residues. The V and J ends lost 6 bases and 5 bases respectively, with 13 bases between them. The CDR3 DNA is TGTGCCAGCAGGTCGGGACTTTTGGAGACCCAGTACTTC. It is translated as CASRSGLLETQYF.

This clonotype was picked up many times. CDR3 sequence: CASSPRAVGGELFF. In DNA, the CDR3 is TGCGCCAGCAGTCCCCGTGCGGTTGGCGGGGAGCTGTTTTTT. The chain employs TRBV5-1 and TRBJ2-2; no reliable D call. The CDR3 totals 14 residues. In germline, CDR1 is SGHRS, CDR2 YFSETQ. The V gene lost 5 bases and the J gene lost 7 bases, with 15 bases spanning the gap. The full variable domain, rest sourced from reference TRBV5-1 and TRBJ2-2, is KAGVTQTPRYLIKTRGQQVTLSCSPISGHRSVSWYQQTPGQGLQFLFEYFSETQRNKGNFPGRFSGRQFSNSRSEMNVSTLELGDSALYLCASSPRAVGGELFFGEGSRLTVL.

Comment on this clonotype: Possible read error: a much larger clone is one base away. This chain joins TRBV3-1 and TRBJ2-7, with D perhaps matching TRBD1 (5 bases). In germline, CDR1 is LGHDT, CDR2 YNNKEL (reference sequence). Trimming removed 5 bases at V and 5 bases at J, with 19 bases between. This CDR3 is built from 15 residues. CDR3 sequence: CASSGTGPSRHEQYF. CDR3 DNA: TGTGCCAGCAGCGGTACAGGACCCTCCAGACACGAGCAGTACTTC.

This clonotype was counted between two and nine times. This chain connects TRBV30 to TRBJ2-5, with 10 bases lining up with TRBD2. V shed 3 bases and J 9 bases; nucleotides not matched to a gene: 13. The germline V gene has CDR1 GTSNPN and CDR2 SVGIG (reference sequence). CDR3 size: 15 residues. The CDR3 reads CAWSQGTSGTPAQYF. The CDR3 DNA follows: TGTGCCTGGAGCCAGGGAACTAGCGGGACGCCGGCCCAGTACTTC.

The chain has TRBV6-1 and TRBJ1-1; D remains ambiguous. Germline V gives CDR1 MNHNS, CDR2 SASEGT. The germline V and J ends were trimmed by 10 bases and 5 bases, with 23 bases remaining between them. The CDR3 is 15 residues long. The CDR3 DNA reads TGTGCCACCGATCGGGTGAAGGCGATAAGGACTGAAGCTTTCTTT. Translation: CATDRVKAIRTEAFF.

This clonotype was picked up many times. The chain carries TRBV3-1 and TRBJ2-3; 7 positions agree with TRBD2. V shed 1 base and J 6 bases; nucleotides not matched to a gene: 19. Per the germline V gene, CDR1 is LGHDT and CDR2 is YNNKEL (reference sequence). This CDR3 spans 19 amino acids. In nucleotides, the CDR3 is TGTGCCAGCAGCCAAGCCCTATGGCGATTTGTCGGGAGGTTGGATACGCAGTATTTT. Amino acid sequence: CASSQALWRFVGRLDTQYF.

The CDR3 DNA follows: TGCAGCGTTGACAGACTAGCGGGCTCCTACAATGAGCAGTTCTTC. Protein sequence: CSVDRLAGSYNEQFF. J is TRBJ2-1 and V is TRBV29-1; 10 bases align to TRBD2. J gave up 0 bases and V 3 bases, and 2 bases lay outside the gene matches. This CDR3 contains 15 residues. CDR1 and CDR2 (germline): SQVTM, ANQGSEA.

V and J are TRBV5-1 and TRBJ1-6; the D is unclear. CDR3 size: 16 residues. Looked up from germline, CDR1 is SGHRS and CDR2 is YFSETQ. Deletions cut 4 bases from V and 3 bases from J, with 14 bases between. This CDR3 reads CASSTAGFGYNSPLHF. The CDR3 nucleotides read TGCGCCAGCAGCACCGCGGGATTCGGCTATAATTCACCCCTCCACTTT.